Below, 24 T cell receptor beta chains from the same sample are listed, as sequenced in a study of T cell responses to AZD1222 COVID-19 vaccine. TCRdb's table, derived via immunoSEQ multiplex PCR, lists solely in-frame clones and lacks some. Here the sample spans about 100,000 clones, 84% being singletons. This specimen consisted of peripheral blood, obtained on day 0 of AZD1222 vaccination. The receptors originated from an adult in good health.

This chain links TRBV18 with TRBJ1-1, with 7 bases fitting TRBD1. There are 14 residues in the CDR3. CDR1 and CDR2 from the germline V gene are KGHSH and LQKENI. V trimming: 5 bases; J trimming: 4 bases; junction bases outside the gene matches: 7. CDR3 in amino acids: CASSLGQSGTEAFF. The CDR3 DNA is TGTGCCAGCTCATTGGGACAGTCGGGCACTGAAGCTTTCTTT. Using reference TRBV18 and TRBJ1-1 for the parts outside the CDR3, the full variable domain is NAGVMQNPRHLVRRRGQEARLRCSPMKGHSHVYWYRQLPEEGLKFMVYLQKENIIDESGMPKERFSAEFPKEGPSILRIQQVVRGDSAAYFCASSLGQSGTEAFFGQGTRLTVV.

This chain connects TRBV12-1 to TRBJ2-7; TRBD2 is taken as the D call from the table, unchecked against the DNA. TRBV12-1 is termed a pseudogene. The length of the CDR3 is 16 residues. As DNA, the CDR3 is TGTGCCAGCAGCTGTACTAGCGGGGGGGAATCCTACGAGCAGTACGTC. Translating gives CASSCTSGGESYEQYV.

The rearrangement joins TRBV6-1 to TRBJ2-2; D gene uncertain. In germline, CDR1 is MNHNS, CDR2 SASEGT. Trimming left V 5 bases short and J 3 bases short, with 4 bases between. The CDR3 extends over 12 amino acids. The CDR3 region is CASSHYTGELFF. The CDR3 region has the DNA TGTGCCAGCAGTCATTACACCGGGGAGCTGTTTTTT.

The chain joins TRBV19 to TRBJ2-2, with 7 bases that match TRBD1. The V segment lost 3 bases and the J segment 6 bases; nucleotides outside the gene matches: 7. The germline CDR1 and CDR2 sequences are LNHDA and SQIVND (reference sequence). The CDR3 runs to 15 residues. CDR3 bases: TGTGCCAGTAGTATCGTGGTGACAGGGTCCGGGGAGCTGTTTTTT. This gives the protein CASSIVVTGSGELFF.

The DNA of the CDR3 is TGTGCTAGTGGCCTGAGTGGGGGAATCGGGGAGCTGTTTTTT. Translation: CASGLSGGIGELFF. The chain is built from TRBV12-5 and TRBJ2-2; D is perhaps TRBD1 or TRBD2 (5 bases each). V lost 6 bases and J 7 bases, leaving 15 bases between the germline ends. CDR3 length equals 14 residues. The germline V gene encodes CDR1 LGHNT and CDR2 FRNRAP.

As regards this clone: The same CDR3 arises from other DNA sequences in this sample as well. The gene calls are TRBV6-2 or TRBV6-3 and TRBJ2-5; TRBD2 matches at 12 bases. Trimming removed 2 bases from V and 3 bases from J; junction bases left unmatched: 1. Germline CDR1 and CDR2: MNHEY and SVGEGT. The CDR3 is 15 residues long. The CDR3 DNA reads TGTGCCAGCAGTTACGGACTAGCGGGAAAAGAGACCCAGTACTTC. This gives the protein CASSYGLAGKETQYF.

The chain joins TRBV11-2 to TRBJ1-5; no clear D gene. The CDR3 contains 14 residues. The germline V gene has CDR1 SGHAT and CDR2 FQNNGV. V lost 5 bases and J lost 0, with 8 bases in between. The CDR3 is CASSMSISNQPQHF. Written as DNA, the CDR3 is TGTGCCAGCAGCATGAGTATTAGCAATCAGCCCCAGCATTTT.

This clone is a singleton in its sample. The V and J genes are TRBV6-2 or TRBV6-3 and TRBJ2-7; 11 nucleotides line up with TRBD1. This CDR3 contains 16 residues. Germline-derived CDR1 and CDR2 are MNHEY and SVGEGT. V lost 6 bases, J lost 4 bases, and 11 bases stayed unmatched. As DNA, the CDR3 is TGTGCCAGCAGCCGGGCCCGGGACAGGGGGGCATACGAGCAGTACTTC. Protein: CASSRARDRGAYEQYF.

This clone was recorded a few times. The genes are TRBV5-6 and TRBJ1-6; possible D gene TRBD1, 5 bases. The CDR3 is made up of 14 amino acids. The V gene's germline CDR1 is SGHDT and CDR2 YYEEEE. The germline V and J ends were trimmed by 0 bases and 12 bases, with 13 bases remaining between them. CDR3: CASSLVQGGIPLHF. The CDR3 DNA is TGTGCCAGCAGCTTGGTCCAGGGCGGGATACCCCTCCACTTT. Supplemented by reference TRBV5-6 and TRBJ1-6, the full variable domain reads DAGVTQSPTHLIKTRGQQVTLRCSPKSGHDTVSWYQQALGQGPQFIFQYYEEEERQRGNFPDRFSGHQFPNYSSELNVNALLLGDSALYLCASSLVQGGIPLHFGNGTRLTVT.

The chain employs TRBV9 and TRBJ2-3; D is ambiguous. V lost 2 bases, J lost 3 bases, and 10 bases lay in between. CDR1 SGDLS and CDR2 YYNGEE come from the germline V gene. This CDR3 comprises 14 residues. CDR3 DNA: TGTGCCAGCAGCGTGGGGTGGCTGACAGATACGCAGTATTTT. Its translation: CASSVGWLTDTQYF.

This chain links TRBV7-9 with TRBJ2-2, with 12 bases aligning to TRBD1. The length of the CDR3 is 17 residues. Looked up from germline, CDR1 is SEHNR and CDR2 is FQNEAQ (reference sequence). V was clipped by 5 bases and J by 4 bases; unmatched bases: 8. The CDR3 bases are TGTGCCAGCAGCCCCGGGACAGGGGGCGCTTCCACCGGGGAGCTGTTTTTT. Translated, it gives CASSPGTGGASTGELFF. The variable domain in full, completed from reference TRBV7-9 and TRBJ2-2, reads DTGVSQNPRHKITKRGQNVTFRCDPISEHNRLYWYRQTLGQGPEFLTYFQNEAQLEKSRLLSDRFSAERPKGSFSTLEIQRTEQGDSAMYLCASSPGTGGASTGELFFGEGSRLTVL.

The DNA of the CDR3 is TGTGCCAACCGAGCCGGGACTTCAGGTGGGCCCCTCCACTTT. Amino acids: CANRAGTSGGPLHF. V and J are TRBV2 and TRBJ1-6, with D maybe TRBD1 (5 bases). V was cut by 10 bases and J by 13 bases, with 23 bases left in between. This CDR3 is 14 amino acids long. Germline values: CDR1 SNHLY, CDR2 FYNNEI.

V and J are TRBV19 and TRBJ2-1; D is ambiguous. The germline gives CDR1 LNHDA, CDR2 SQIVND (reference sequence). Deletions cut 3 bases from V and 0 bases from J, with 9 bases between. The CDR3 sequence is 15 residues long. CDR3 sequence (DNA): TGTGCCAGTAGTATTGGTGACATCTCCTACAATGAGCAGTTCTTC. As protein: CASSIGDISYNEQFF. Complete variable domain (other parts from reference TRBV19 and TRBJ2-1): DGGITQSPKYLFRKEGQNVTLSCEQNLNHDAMYWYRQDPGQGLRLIYYSQIVNDFQKGDIAEGYSVSREKKESFPLTVTSAQKNPTAFYLCASSIGDISYNEQFFGPGTRLTVL.

V is TRBV2 and J is TRBJ2-6, with D possibly matching TRBD2 (5 bases). The CDR3 is made up of 15 amino acids. V was clipped by 7 bases and J by 1 base, with 11 bases between them. Germline loops: CDR1 SNHLY, CDR2 FYNNEI. The CDR3 DNA follows: TGTGCCAGCACCCAAAGGAGGTCTGGGGCCAACGTCCTGACTTTC. Its protein product is CASTQRRSGANVLTF.

V is TRBV9 and J is TRBJ2-1; a possible D gene is TRBD2 (5 bases). Looked up from germline, CDR1 is SGDLS and CDR2 is YYNGEE. V dropped 0 bases and J dropped 5 bases, with 12 bases sitting between them. CDR3 size: 15 residues. CDR3 DNA sequence: TGTGCCAGCAGCGTAGCGGGGTCCCGGGACAATGAGCAGTTCTTC. It is translated as CASSVAGSRDNEQFF. Based on the CDR3 plus reference TRBV9 and TRBJ2-1, the full variable domain is DSGVTQTPKHLITATGQRVTLRCSPRSGDLSVYWYQQSLDQGLQFLIQYYNGEERAKGNILERFSAQQFPDLHSELNLSSLELGDSALYFCASSVAGSRDNEQFFGPGTRLTVL.

The chain links TRBV2 to TRBJ2-7; D might be TRBD1 (6 bases). Per the germline V gene, CDR1 is SNHLY and CDR2 is FYNNEI. Deletions cut 4 bases from V and 2 bases from J, with 15 bases between. The CDR3 has 15 amino acids. The chain's CDR3 is CASSGGHPGTYEQYV. The DNA of the CDR3 is TGTGCCAGCAGTGGGGGGCATCCGGGCACCTACGAGCAGTACGTC.

The CDR3 loop reads CASSEYGNNQPQHF. The CDR3 bases are TGTGCCAGCAGTGAATACGGGAACAATCAGCCCCAGCATTTT. This chain joins TRBV25-1 and TRBJ1-5; D is undetermined. Germline CDR1 MGHDK, CDR2 SYGVNS. Trimming left V 0 bases short and J 3 bases short, with 6 bases between. The CDR3 consists of 14 residues.

This sequence joins TRBV7-9 and TRBJ1-5; the D gene is possibly TRBD1 (5 bases). V was cut by 0 bases and J by 3 bases, with 6 bases left in between. There are 14 residues in the CDR3. CDR1 and CDR2 from the germline V gene are SEHNR and FQNEAQ (reference sequence). CDR3 loop: CASSLATDNQPQHF. As DNA, the CDR3 is TGTGCCAGCAGCTTAGCGACAGACAATCAGCCCCAGCATTTT.

V and J are TRBV27 and TRBJ1-3; D perhaps matches TRBD1 (6 bases). This CDR3 is built from 12 residues. Germline V gene data show CDR1 as MNHEY and CDR2 as SMNVEV (reference sequence). V lost 3 bases to trimming and J lost 11 bases, with 11 bases between them. The CDR3 loop is CASSLDSNPIYF. CDR3 in DNA: TGTGCCAGCAGTTTGGACAGTAACCCCATATATTTT.

J is TRBJ1-1 and V is TRBV11-2, with 10 bases fitting TRBD1. There are 15 residues in the CDR3. CDR1 SGHAT and CDR2 FQNNGV come from the germline V gene. The V segment lost 1 base and the J segment 3 bases; nucleotides outside the gene matches: 2. The CDR3 DNA sequence: TGTGCCAGCAGCTTAGTTGGGACAGGGGACACTGAAGCTTTCTTT. It specifies CASSLVGTGDTEAFF.

This clone was counted once. The gene calls are TRBV5-1 and TRBJ2-3, with TRBD2 matching over 9 bases. V shed 7 bases, J shed 3 bases, and the junction held 9 bases outside the gene matches. The CDR3 spans 15 residues. CDR1 is SGHRS, CDR2 YFSETQ, per germline. CDR3 DNA sequence: TGCGCCAGCGGATCAGCGGGAGGTGAGACAGATACGCAGTATTTT. It translates to CASGSAGGETDTQYF. Supplemented by reference TRBV5-1 and TRBJ2-3, the full variable domain reads KAGVTQTPRYLIKTRGQQVTLSCSPISGHRSVSWYQQTPGQGLQFLFEYFSETQRNKGNFPGRFSGRQFSNSRSEMNVSTLELGDSALYLCASGSAGGETDTQYFGPGTRLTVL.

The J gene is TRBJ2-1, the V gene TRBV7-2, with 9 bases lining up with TRBD2. V was pared by 5 bases and J by 7 bases, with 9 bases of the junction left unmatched. Germline V gives CDR1 SGHTA, CDR2 FQGNSA. CDR3 length: 15 residues. The CDR3 sequence is CASSLDSGGRNEQFF. The DNA for the CDR3 is TGTGCCAGCAGCCTTGATAGCGGGGGACGTAATGAGCAGTTCTTC.

The genes are TRBV4-1 and TRBJ2-3; TRBD2 aligns across 12 bases. The CDR3 loop spans 17 amino acids. Trimming at V came to 1 base and at J to 3 bases, leaving 5 bases not matched to a gene. Germline V lookup: CDR1 MGHRA, CDR2 YSYEKL. CDR3 amino acids: CASSQGLAGALTDTQYF. The CDR3 nucleotides are TGCGCCAGCAGCCAAGGACTAGCGGGAGCCCTGACAGATACGCAGTATTTT.

The chain employs TRBV7-2 and TRBJ1-1; D unresolved. CDR1 is SGHTA, CDR2 FQGNSA, per germline. This CDR3 is built from 15 residues. The V end lost 5 bases, the J end lost 2 bases, and 15 bases lay between the germline ends. Here the CDR3 DNA reads TGTGCCAGCAGCCCGGGAGTCATGGTCAACACTGAAGCTTTCTTT. Translating gives CASSPGVMVNTEAFF.